What follows are 8 T cell receptor beta chains derived from one specimen sequenced in a study of cytomegalovirus exposure and HLA in healthy donors. This PCR relied on a set of 60 Vbeta primers and 13 Jbeta primers. Method: immunoSEQ multiplex PCR; TCRdb's copy keeps in-frame clones and lacks some. The sample carries over 70,000 clones, roughly 80% recorded once. Sequencing input: PBMCs. Every receptor here comes from a male donor in good health and CMV-seronegative.

The V and J genes are TRBV5-1 and TRBJ1-1; D gene uncertain. V was shortened by 2 bases and J by 5 bases, with 7 bases between the two germline ends. CDR1 SGHRS and CDR2 YFSETQ come from the germline V gene. The CDR3 has 12 residues. The CDR3 DNA follows: TGCGCCAGCAGCTTCGCGGGGACTGAAGCTTTCTTT. Translating gives CASSFAGTEAFF.

This clone was seen only a few times. The chain has TRBV7-2 and TRBJ2-5, with TRBD2 identical over 9 bases. Germline V gene data show CDR1 as SGHTA and CDR2 as FQGNSA. The CDR3 runs 16 residues. The trim removed 4 bases at V and 6 bases at J, leaving 12 bases unmatched. CDR3 in DNA: TGTGCCAGCAGCTCCCGGGGCGGGGGGGCGACCCAGACCCAGTACTTC. It specifies CASSSRGGGATQTQYF.

The genes are TRBV11-2 and TRBJ1-2, with a weak D call TRBD1 (6 bases). The CDR3 runs to 15 residues. Germline CDR1 and CDR2: SGHAT and FQNNGV. V was clipped by 0 bases and J by 0 bases, with 8 bases between them. The CDR3 nucleotides are TGTGCCAGCAGCTTAGAACAGGGAGCTAACTATGGCTACACCTTC. It is translated as CASSLEQGANYGYTF.

CDR3 protein: CASSQIRTSTDTQYF. The CDR3 DNA follows: TGTGCCAGCAGTCAAATCAGGACAAGCACAGATACGCAGTATTTT. V and J are TRBV27 and TRBJ2-3; perhaps TRBD1 as D (5 bases). V was shortened by 5 bases and J by 0 bases, with 12 bases between the two germline ends. From germline, CDR1 is MNHEY and CDR2 SMNVEV (reference sequence). This CDR3 has 15 amino acids.

The chain couples TRBV4-1 to TRBJ2-2, with 7 positions matching TRBD2. The CDR3 runs to 15 residues. V lost 4 bases, J lost 1 base, and 3 bases stayed unmatched. CDR1 and CDR2 (germline): MGHRA, YSYEKL. The CDR3 here is CASSLLAGNTGELFF. The DNA of the CDR3 is TGCGCCAGCAGCCTCTTAGCGGGGAACACCGGGGAGCTGTTTTTT.

The V gene is TRBV11-2, the J gene TRBJ2-3; 14 positions match TRBD2. This CDR3 region has 16 residues. Germline CDR1 is SGHAT and CDR2 is FQNNGV. The junction had 8 bases not matched to a gene; V was cut back by 6 bases and J by 6 bases. CDR3 in DNA: TGTGCCAGCAGACCGGGACTAGCGGGAGAGGTGGATACGCAGTATTTT. This encodes CASRPGLAGEVDTQYF.

The chain employs TRBV14 and TRBJ2-7; D is perhaps TRBD2 (5 bases). The germline V and J ends were trimmed by 1 base and 0 bases, with 7 bases remaining between them. From germline, CDR1 is SGHDN and CDR2 FVKESK. This CDR3 is 14 amino acids long. The CDR3 DNA follows: TGTGCCAGCAGCCAAGTCGCGGGCTCCTACGAGCAGTACTTC. The encoded protein is CASSQVAGSYEQYF.

The chain links TRBV7-2 to TRBJ2-1, with TRBD1 matching 7 bases. V shed 3 bases and J 4 bases; nucleotides not matched to a gene: 9. In germline, CDR1 is SGHTA, CDR2 FQGNSA. This CDR3 is 16 amino acids long. Written as DNA, the CDR3 is TGTGCCAGCAGCTTTCGCCCGGGACAGACATACAATGAGCAGTTCTTC. It specifies CASSFRPGQTYNEQFF.